This T cell receptor beta chain was recorded in a study of blood T cell repertoires in COVID-19. Study-level information: From the United States, Italy and Spain came samples of acute and convalescent COVID-19.

V was shortened by 9 bases and J by 3 bases, with 9 bases between the two germline ends. Looked up from germline, CDR1 is SNHLY and CDR2 is FYNNEI. This CDR3 region has 12 residues. Recruits, aged roughly 18 to 100 years, lived in 20 to 30 US areas. Either two negative PCRs, clearance, or symptom resolution qualified Cohort 3 donors as recovered. Original processing notes: The assay estimated nucleated cells by amplifying reference gene primers. The protocol was immunoSEQ multiplex PCR, while the TCRdb copy is restricted to in-frame clones and leaves out a portion. The D gene and trimming were derived from the DNA, and the V and J assignments and clone size from that table. Among 150,000 to 200,000 clones listed, more than 80% were seen once.

The material sequenced was PBMCs or T cells enriched from blood (not recorded which). The source of this sequence is a man aged 45 to 65 who had recovered from COVID-19. The chain links TRBV2 to TRBJ1-3; D call uncertain. Here the CDR3 DNA reads TGTGCCAGTGGGAGGCGTGGAAACACCATATATTTT. This encodes CASGRRGNTIYF.